The source of this T cell receptor beta chain is a study of response to subunit inactivated influenza vaccine. Study-wide points: Each seasonal influenza vaccination, the authors suggested, recruits few new T cells.

Of note for this clonotype: The antigen is not known.

TCRdb used MiXCR to reprocess the RT-PCR reads, holding one entry per CDR3 protein. Seen here are 150,000 to 200,000 distinct CDR3 sequences, about 12% observed once, and the top ten hold about 31%. The same sample was also used in a study of T cells expressing NK-cell markers. That study adds: It was by 5'RACE template switching with UMIs that TCR beta cDNA was made. Cells sorted as CD3+CD56+NKG2C+, CD3+CD56+NKG2C- and CD3+CD56-NKG2C+ T cells supplied the TCR beta repertoires.

This clonotype was sampled from a man aged 50-60 years who received an inactivated influenza vaccine. Here the sequenced sample was CD8+ T cells sorted from PBMCs, taken about 12 days after vaccination.

This chain's CDR3 is CASSLSRVNEQFF. The CDR3 nucleotides are TGTGCCAGCAGTTTAAGTCGCGTAAATGAGCAGTTCTTC. The chain joins TRBV28 to TRBJ2-1; D unresolved. The ends were cut back, 2 bases at V and 7 bases at J, with 9 bases in the middle. The germline V gene encodes CDR1 MDHEN and CDR2 SYDVKM. The CDR3 totals 13 residues.